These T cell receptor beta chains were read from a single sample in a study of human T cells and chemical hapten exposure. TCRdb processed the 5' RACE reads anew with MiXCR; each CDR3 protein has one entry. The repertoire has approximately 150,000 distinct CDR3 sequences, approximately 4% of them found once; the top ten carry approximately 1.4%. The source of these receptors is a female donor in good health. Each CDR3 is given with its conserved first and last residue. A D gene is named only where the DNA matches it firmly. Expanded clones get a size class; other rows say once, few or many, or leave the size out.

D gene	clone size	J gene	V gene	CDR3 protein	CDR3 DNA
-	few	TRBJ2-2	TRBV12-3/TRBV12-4	CASNYGGTNTGELFF	TGTGCCAGCAATTACGGGGGAACGAACACCGGGGAGCTGTTTTTT
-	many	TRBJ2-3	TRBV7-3	CASSRDPQNTQYF	TGTGCCAGCAGCCGAGACCCTCAGAATACGCAGTATTTT
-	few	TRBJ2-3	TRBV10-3	CAISEFAGISTDTQYF	TGTGCCATCAGTGAGTTTGCGGGCATAAGCACAGATACGCAGTATTTT
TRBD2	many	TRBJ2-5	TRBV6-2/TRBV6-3	CASSPGLVYGETQYF	TGTGCCAGCAGTCCTGGACTAGTCTATGGAGAGACCCAGTACTTC
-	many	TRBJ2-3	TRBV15	CATSRDGRGSADTQYF	TGTGCCACCAGCAGAGATGGCAGGGGTTCTGCAGATACGCAGTATTTT
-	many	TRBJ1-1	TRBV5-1	CASSLSSGPVNTEAFF	TGCGCCAGCAGCTTGAGTTCGGGGCCGGTGAACACTGAAGCTTTCTTT
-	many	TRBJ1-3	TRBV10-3	CAISDKGTKSLIGNTIYF	TGTGCCATCAGTGATAAGGGAACCAAGAGCCTAATCGGAAACACCATATATTTT
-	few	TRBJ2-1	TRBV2	CASSAEGGLNEQFF	TGTGCCAGCAGTGCGGAGGGGGGATTAAATGAGCAGTTCTTC
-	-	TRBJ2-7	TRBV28	CASSDWRMDLSYEQYF	TGTGCCAGCAGTGACTGGAGGATGGATCTCTCCTACGAGCAGTACTTC
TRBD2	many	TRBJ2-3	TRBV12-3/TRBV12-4	CASSLARLAASTDTQYF	TGTGCCAGCAGTTTAGCCCGACTAGCGGCGAGCACAGATACGCAGTATTTT
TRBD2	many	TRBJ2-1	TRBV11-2	CASSAAGGRINEQFF	TGTGCCAGCAGCGCCGCGGGGGGCCGAATTAATGAGCAGTTCTTC
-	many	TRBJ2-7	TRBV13	CASSPRDPSLSEQYF	TGTGCCAGCAGCCCCCGGGACCCCTCTCTTAGCGAGCAGTACTTC
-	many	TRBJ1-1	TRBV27	CASSVAGLNTEAFF	TGTGCCAGCAGTGTGGCAGGGCTAAACACTGAAGCTTTCTTT
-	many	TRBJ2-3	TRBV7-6	CASSLSTGGLDTQYF	TGTGCCAGCAGCTTATCTACCGGGGGCCTAGATACGCAGTATTTT
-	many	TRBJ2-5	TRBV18	CASSPLNPGETQYF	TGTGCCAGCTCACCATTGAACCCGGGGGAGACCCAGTACTTC
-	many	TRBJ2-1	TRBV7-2	CASSLEKMVVVF	TGTGCCAGCAGCTTAGAGAAAATGGTGGTGGTCTTC
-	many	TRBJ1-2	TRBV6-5	CASSQENTGPYGYTF	TGTGCCAGCAGTCAAGAAAATACAGGGCCCTATGGCTACACCTTC
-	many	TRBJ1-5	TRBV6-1	CASRDNQPQHF	TGTGCCAGCAGAGACAATCAGCCCCAGCATTTT
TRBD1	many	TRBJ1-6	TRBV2	CASSERGTGNRNSPLHF	TGTGCCAGCAGTGAACGAGGGACAGGGAACCGTAATTCACCCCTCCACTTT
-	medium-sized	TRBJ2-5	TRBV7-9	CASSLGQHQETQYF	TGTGCCAGCAGCTTAGGTCAACACCAAGAGACCCAGTACTTC
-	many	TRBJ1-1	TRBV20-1	CSARDSGGLGAFF	TGCAGTGCTAGAGATTCAGGAGGACTTGGAGCTTTCTTT
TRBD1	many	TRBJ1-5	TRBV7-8	CASSPDSPRGTQPQHF	TGTGCCAGCAGCCCCGATTCTCCCAGGGGGACCCAGCCCCAGCATTTT
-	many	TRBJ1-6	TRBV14	CASSQGQGGSPLHF	TGTGCCAGCAGCCAGGGCCAAGGCGGTTCACCCCTCCACTTT
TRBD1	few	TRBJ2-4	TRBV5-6	CASSEGQGAPSKNIQYF	TGTGCCAGCAGCGAAGGACAGGGGGCGCCGTCCAAAAACATTCAGTACTTC
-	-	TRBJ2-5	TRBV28	CASSPGETMWFQETQYF	TGTGCCAGCAGCCCCGGGGAGACAATGTGGTTCCAAGAGACCCAGTACTTC
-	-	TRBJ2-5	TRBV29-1	CSIWGDRDNQETQYF	TGCAGCATTTGGGGCGACCGGGACAACCAAGAGACCCAGTACTTC